This T cell receptor (beta chain) was profiled in a study of blood T cell repertoires in COVID-19. Study-wide background: Donors in the United States, Italy and Spain gave samples during acute or convalescent COVID-19.

The V gene's germline CDR1 is SGHTA and CDR2 FQGNSA. V was pared by 2 bases and J by 0 bases, with 11 bases between. The CDR3 runs to 16 residues. Per the authors' pipeline: Amplification of reference gene primers was used by the study to estimate nucleated cell counts. Generated by immunoSEQ multiplex PCR, the TCRdb table keeps only in-frame clones and is missing some. The V and J calls and clone size were taken over from that table, and D and trimming were inferred from the DNA. The sample has about 220,000 clones, 75% to 85% seen once. The receptor's source is a human donor in a cohort sampled during active COVID-19. The sample was peripheral blood. The rearrangement links TRBV7-2 to TRBJ1-3; D is perhaps TRBD1 (5 bases). CDR3 nucleotide sequence: TGTGCCAGCAGCTTACAGGGATCAAGCTCTGGAAACACCATATATTTT. This codes for CASSLQGSSSGNTIYF.